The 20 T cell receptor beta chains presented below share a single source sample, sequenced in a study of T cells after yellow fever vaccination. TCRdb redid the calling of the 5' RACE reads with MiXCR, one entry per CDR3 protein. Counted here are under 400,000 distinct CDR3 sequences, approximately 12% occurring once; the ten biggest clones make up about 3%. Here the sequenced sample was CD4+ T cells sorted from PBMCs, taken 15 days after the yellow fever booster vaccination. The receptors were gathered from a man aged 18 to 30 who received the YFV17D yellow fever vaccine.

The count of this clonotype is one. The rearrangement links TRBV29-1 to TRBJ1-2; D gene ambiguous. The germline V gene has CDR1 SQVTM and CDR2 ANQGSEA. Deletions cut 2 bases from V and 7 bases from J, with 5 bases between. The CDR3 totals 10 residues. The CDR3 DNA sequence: TGCAGCGTTGAACTGGGTGGCTACACCTTC. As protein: CSVELGGYTF.

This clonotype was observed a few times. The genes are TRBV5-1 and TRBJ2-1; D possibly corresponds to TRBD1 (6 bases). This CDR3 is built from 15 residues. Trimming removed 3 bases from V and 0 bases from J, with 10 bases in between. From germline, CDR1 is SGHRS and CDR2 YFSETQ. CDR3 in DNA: TGCGCCAGCAGCTGGGGACAAAGCTCCTACAATGAGCAGTTCTTC. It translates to CASSWGQSSYNEQFF.

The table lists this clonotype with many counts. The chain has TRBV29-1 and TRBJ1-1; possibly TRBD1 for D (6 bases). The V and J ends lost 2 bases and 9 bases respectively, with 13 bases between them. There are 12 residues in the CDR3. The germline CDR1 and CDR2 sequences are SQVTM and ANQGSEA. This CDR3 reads CSVESTGIQAFF. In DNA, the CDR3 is TGCAGCGTTGAATCCACAGGGATACAAGCTTTCTTT.

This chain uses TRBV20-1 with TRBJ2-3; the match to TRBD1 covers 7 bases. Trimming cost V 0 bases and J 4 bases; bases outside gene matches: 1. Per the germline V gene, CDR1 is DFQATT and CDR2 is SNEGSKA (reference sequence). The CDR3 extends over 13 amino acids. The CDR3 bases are TGCAGTGCTAGAGATCAGGGGGCAGATACGCAGTATTTT. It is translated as CSARDQGADTQYF.

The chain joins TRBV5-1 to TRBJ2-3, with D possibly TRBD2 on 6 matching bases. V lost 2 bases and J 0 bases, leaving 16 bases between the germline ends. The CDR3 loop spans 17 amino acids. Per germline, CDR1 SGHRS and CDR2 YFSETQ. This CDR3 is CASSFRLGEASTDTQYF. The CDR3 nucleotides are TGCGCCAGCAGCTTTCGACTAGGGGAGGCTAGCACAGATACGCAGTATTTT.

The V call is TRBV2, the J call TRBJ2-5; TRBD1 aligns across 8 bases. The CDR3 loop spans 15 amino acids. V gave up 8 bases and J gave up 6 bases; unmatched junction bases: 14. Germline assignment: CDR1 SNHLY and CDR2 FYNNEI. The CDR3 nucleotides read TGTGCCAGCTGGGCCGGGACAGGAGGAACAAAGACCCAGTACTTC. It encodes CASWAGTGGTKTQYF. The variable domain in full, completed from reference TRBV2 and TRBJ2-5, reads EPEVTQTPSHQVTQMGQEVILRCVPISNHLYFYWYRQILGQKVEFLVSFYNNEISEKSEIFDDQFSVERPDGSNFTLKIRSTKLEDSAMYFCASWAGTGGTKTQYFGPGTRLLVL.

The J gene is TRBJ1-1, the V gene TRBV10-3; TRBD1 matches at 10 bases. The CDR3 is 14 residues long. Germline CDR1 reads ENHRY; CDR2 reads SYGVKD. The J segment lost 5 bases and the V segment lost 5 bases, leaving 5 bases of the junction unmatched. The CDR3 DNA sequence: TGTGCCATCAGTCTGGACAGGGGGAGGACTGAAGCTTTCTTT. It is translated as CAISLDRGRTEAFF.

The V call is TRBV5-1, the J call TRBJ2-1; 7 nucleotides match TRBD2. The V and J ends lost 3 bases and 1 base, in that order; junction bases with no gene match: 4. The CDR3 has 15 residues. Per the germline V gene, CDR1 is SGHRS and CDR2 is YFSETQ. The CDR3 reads CASSSSGMSYNEQFF. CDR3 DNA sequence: TGCGCCAGCAGCTCCAGCGGGATGTCCTACAATGAGCAGTTCTTC.

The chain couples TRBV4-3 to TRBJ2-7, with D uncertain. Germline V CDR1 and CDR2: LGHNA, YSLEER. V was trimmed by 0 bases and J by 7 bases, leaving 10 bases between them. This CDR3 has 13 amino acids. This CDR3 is CASSQENQREQYV. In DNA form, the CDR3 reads TGCGCCAGCAGCCAAGAGAATCAGCGAGAGCAGTACGTC.

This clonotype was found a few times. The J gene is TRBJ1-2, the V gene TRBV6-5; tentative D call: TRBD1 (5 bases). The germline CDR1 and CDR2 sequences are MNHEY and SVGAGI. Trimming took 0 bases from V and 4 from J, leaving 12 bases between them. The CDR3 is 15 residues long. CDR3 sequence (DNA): TGTGCCAGCAGTTACTCGGGGGGATCCCTCTATGGCTACACCTTC. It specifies CASSYSGGSLYGYTF.

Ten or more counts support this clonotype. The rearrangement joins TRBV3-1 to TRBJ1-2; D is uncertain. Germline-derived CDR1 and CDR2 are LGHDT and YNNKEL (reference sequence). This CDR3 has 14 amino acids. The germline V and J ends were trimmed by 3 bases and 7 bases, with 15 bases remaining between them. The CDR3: CASSHSWDDVGYTF. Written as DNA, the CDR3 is TGTGCCAGCAGCCATTCCTGGGATGACGTTGGCTACACCTTC.

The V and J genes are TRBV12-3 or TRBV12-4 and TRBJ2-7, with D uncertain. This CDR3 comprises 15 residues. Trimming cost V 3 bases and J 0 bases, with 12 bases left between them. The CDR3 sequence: CASSLTRSSSYEQYF. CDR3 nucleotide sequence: TGTGCCAGCAGTTTGACCCGGAGTAGCTCCTACGAGCAGTACTTC.

This CDR3 is CASSPAGTGLGEQYV. CDR3 nucleotides: TGTGCCAGCAGCCCGGCCGGGACAGGGCTCGGCGAGCAGTACGTC. This chain links TRBV6-5 with TRBJ2-7, with 9 bases aligning to TRBD1. The CDR3 length is 15 residues. CDR1 is MNHEY and CDR2 is SVGAGI in the germline V gene. The trim removed 6 bases at V and 6 bases at J, leaving 12 bases unmatched.

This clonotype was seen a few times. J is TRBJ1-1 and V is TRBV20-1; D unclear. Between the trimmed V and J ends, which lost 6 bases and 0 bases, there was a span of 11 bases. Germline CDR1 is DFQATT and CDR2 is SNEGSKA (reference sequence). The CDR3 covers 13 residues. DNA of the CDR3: TGCAGTGCCTTGAGGCGCATGAACACTGAAGCTTTCTTT. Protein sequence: CSALRRMNTEAFF.

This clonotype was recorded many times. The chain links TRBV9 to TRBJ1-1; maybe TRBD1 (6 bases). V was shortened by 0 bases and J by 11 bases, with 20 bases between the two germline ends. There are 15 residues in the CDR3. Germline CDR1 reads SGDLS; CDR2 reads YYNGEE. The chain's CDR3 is CASSVEGDLRTGAFF. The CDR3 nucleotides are TGTGCCAGCAGCGTAGAGGGGGATTTAAGGACTGGGGCTTTCTTT.

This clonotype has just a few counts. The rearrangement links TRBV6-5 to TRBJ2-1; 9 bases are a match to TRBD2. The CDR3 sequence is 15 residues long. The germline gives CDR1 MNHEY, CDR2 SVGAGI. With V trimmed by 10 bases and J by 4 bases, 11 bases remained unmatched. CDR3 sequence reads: CATQFSGGRYNEQFF. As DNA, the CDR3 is TGTGCCACTCAATTTAGCGGGGGCCGGTACAATGAGCAGTTCTTC.

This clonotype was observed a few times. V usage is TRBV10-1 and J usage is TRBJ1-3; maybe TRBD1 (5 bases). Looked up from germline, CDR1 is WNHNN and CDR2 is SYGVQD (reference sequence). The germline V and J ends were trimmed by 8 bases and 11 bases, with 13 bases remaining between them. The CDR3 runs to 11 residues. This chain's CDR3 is CASRRGDPIYF. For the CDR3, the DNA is TGCGCCAGCCGACGGGGGGACCCCATATATTTT.

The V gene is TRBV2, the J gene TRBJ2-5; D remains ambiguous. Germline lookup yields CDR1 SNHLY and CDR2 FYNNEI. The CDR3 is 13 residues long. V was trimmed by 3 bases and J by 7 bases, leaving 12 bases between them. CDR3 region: CASSDLGVGTQYF. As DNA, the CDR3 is TGTGCCAGCAGTGACTTGGGTGTCGGGACCCAGTACTTC.

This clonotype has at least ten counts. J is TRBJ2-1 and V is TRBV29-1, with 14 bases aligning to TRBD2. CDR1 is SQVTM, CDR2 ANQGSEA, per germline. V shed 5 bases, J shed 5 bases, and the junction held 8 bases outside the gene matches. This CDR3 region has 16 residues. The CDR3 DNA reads TGCAGCGTTTTTCGGACTAGCGGGGGGTCCCACAATGAGCAGTTCTTC. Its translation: CSVFRTSGGSHNEQFF.

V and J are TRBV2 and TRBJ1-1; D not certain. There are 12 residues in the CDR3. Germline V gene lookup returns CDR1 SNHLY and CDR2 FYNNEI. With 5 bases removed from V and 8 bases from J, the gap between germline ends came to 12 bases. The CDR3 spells CASSRDIGEAFF. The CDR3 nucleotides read TGTGCCAGCAGTCGGGATATCGGAGAAGCTTTCTTT.